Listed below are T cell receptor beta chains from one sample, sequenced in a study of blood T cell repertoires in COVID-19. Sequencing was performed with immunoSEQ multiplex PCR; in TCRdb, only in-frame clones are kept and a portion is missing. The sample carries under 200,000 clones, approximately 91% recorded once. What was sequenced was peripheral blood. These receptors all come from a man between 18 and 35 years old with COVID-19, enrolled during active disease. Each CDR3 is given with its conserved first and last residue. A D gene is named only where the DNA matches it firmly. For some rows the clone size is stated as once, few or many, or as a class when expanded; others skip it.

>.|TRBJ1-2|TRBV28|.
TGTGCCAGCAGTTTATCGGGGTTCTATGGCTACACCTTC
CASSLSGFYGYTF
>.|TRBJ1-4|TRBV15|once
TGTGCCACCAGCTACCGAGGGGGAGAACTGTTTTTT
CATSYRGGELFF
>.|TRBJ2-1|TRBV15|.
TGTGCCACCGCCAGAGGGGGGGTAGTCAATGAGCAGTTCTTC
CATARGGVVNEQFF
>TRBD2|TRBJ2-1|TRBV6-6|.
TGTGCCAGCAGTCCCACGGCGCGGGAGCAAGGGCGCTACTACAATGAGCAGTTCTTC
CASSPTAREQGRYYNEQFF
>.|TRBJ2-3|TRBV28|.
TGTGCCAGCAGTTTACGTCAGGTCACAGATACGCAGTATTTT
CASSLRQVTDTQYF
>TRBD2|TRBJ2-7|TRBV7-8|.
TGTGCCAGCAGCTTAGGCCTAGCGGGCCTCTCCTACGAGCAGTACTTC
CASSLGLAGLSYEQYF
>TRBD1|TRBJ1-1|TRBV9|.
TGTGCCAGCAGCCGTAACAGGGGAGGGAACACTGAAGCTTTCTTT
CASSRNRGGNTEAFF
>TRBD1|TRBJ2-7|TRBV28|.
TGTGCCAGCCGGGACAGGAGTCTGTTCTACGAGCAGTACTTC
CASRDRSLFYEQYF
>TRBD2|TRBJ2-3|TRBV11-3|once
TGTGCCAGCAGCTTAGGAATAGCGGGAGAGGAAGATACGCAGTATTTT
CASSLGIAGEEDTQYF
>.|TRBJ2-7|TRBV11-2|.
TGTGCCAGCAGCTTAGGATACGGGAAGGCCGTCTCCTACGAGCAGTACTTC
CASSLGYGKAVSYEQYF
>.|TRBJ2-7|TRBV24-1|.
TGTGCCACCAGTGTCGGAGGTAACGAGCAGTACTTC
CATSVGGNEQYF
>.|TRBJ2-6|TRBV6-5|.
TGTGCCAGCGTGAGTTACTCTGGGGCCAACGTCCTGACTTTC
CASVSYSGANVLTF
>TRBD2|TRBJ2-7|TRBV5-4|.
TGTGCCAGCAGCCCCAACGGACTAGTGTACGAGCAGTACTTC
CASSPNGLVYEQYF
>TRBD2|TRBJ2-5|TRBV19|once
TGTGCCAGTAGTACTCAGCGGGAGGGCACAGAGACCCAGTACTTC
CASSTQREGTETQYF
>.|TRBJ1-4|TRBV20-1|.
.
CSASLPAGAGMKNCFF
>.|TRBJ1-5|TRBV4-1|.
TGCGCCAGCAGCCACAGGGGTGGGAGCAATCAGCCCCAGCATTTT
CASSHRGGSNQPQHF